Below are 20 T cell receptor beta chains sequenced from a single sample in a study of blood T cell repertoires in COVID-19. This table comes from immunoSEQ multiplex PCR, and its TCRdb copy is limited to in-frame clones, with some not included. The top ten hold 15% to 20% of the sample, which has about 160,000 clones, approximately 77% seen once. The material sequenced was PBMCs or T cells enriched from blood (not recorded which). The origin of the receptors is a man aged 55 to 69 who had recovered from COVID-19.

The chain employs TRBV29-1 and TRBJ2-2; possibly TRBD1 for D (5 bases). Deletions cut 3 bases from V and 1 base from J, with 6 bases between. CDR1 is SQVTM and CDR2 is ANQGSEA in the germline V gene. CDR3 length: 13 amino acids. The CDR3 loop is CSVDTGNTGELFF. The DNA of the CDR3 is TGCAGCGTTGATACAGGGAACACCGGGGAGCTGTTTTTT.

In its sample, this clone was seen a few times. The CDR3: CASSLEVGQGIIYEQYF. CDR3 DNA: TGTGCCAGCAGCTTAGAAGTGGGTCAGGGGATAATCTACGAGCAGTACTTC. V is TRBV7-3 and J is TRBJ2-7, with D possibly TRBD1 on 6 matching bases. CDR1 and CDR2 (germline): SGHTA, FQGTGA. With 2 bases removed from V and 3 bases from J, the gap between germline ends came to 20 bases. CDR3 length equals 17 residues.

The chain uses TRBV19 and TRBJ2-1, with D hard to call. The length of the CDR3 is 13 residues. Trimming cost V 4 bases and J 9 bases, with 13 bases left between them. Germline V CDR1 and CDR2: LNHDA, SQIVND (reference sequence). CDR3: CASSTSTRGEQFF. The CDR3 coding sequence is TGTGCCAGTAGTACATCGACCCGCGGTGAGCAGTTCTTC.

This sequence joins TRBV5-6 and TRBJ1-2; 8 bases align to TRBD1. This CDR3 is 13 amino acids long. Germline CDR1 is SGHDT and CDR2 is YYEEEE. Trimming took 8 bases from V and 4 from J; bases not matched to a gene: 7. CDR3 nucleotides: TGTGCCAGTGTGACAGGGGTTAGCTATGGCTACACCTTC. Translated, it gives CASVTGVSYGYTF.

The V gene is TRBV20-1, the J gene TRBJ2-7, with no clear D. The V and J ends lost 3 bases and 3 bases respectively, with 6 bases between them. CDR3 length: 11 amino acids. CDR1 and CDR2 from the germline V gene are DFQATT and SNEGSKA (reference sequence). CDR3 protein: CSASTVYEQYF. Written as DNA, the CDR3 is TGCAGTGCTAGTACGGTCTACGAGCAGTACTTC.

V is TRBV5-6 and J is TRBJ1-2; tentative D call: TRBD1 (5 bases). Germline CDR1 and CDR2: SGHDT and YYEEEE. The CDR3 consists of 17 residues. The germline V and J ends were trimmed by 5 bases and 8 bases, with 28 bases remaining between them. CDR3 coding DNA: TGTGCCAGCAGTCCTGGGGTGTGGGGCGCCAATATTGCGGGCTACACCTTC. Protein: CASSPGVWGANIAGYTF.

The chain links TRBV28 to TRBJ2-1; 9 bases match TRBD2. The CDR3 spans 21 residues. The germline V gene has CDR1 MDHEN and CDR2 SYDVKM. With V trimmed by 5 bases and J by 0 bases, 20 bases remained unmatched. CDR3 sequence: CASSTPFSGSLDIVSYNEQFF. CDR3 in DNA: TGTGCCAGCAGTACCCCCTTTAGCGGGAGCCTAGATATTGTCTCCTACAATGAGCAGTTCTTC.

The chain is built from TRBV30 and TRBJ2-2; 8 positions agree with TRBD2. J was trimmed by 7 bases and V by 1 base; bases with no gene match: 5. This CDR3 comprises 14 residues. Germline lookup yields CDR1 GTSNPN and CDR2 SVGIG (reference sequence). The CDR3 sequence is CAWSAMAGGGELFF. Written as DNA, the CDR3 is TGTGCCTGGAGTGCTATGGCGGGGGGCGGGGAGCTGTTTTTT.

The J gene is TRBJ1-3, the V gene TRBV5-4; tentative D call: TRBD1 (5 bases). Per germline, CDR1 SGHNT and CDR2 YYREEE (reference sequence). The CDR3 has 14 residues. Between the trimmed V and J ends, which lost 9 bases and 2 bases, there was a span of 15 bases. The CDR3 loop reads CATKQPGTGNTIYF. The CDR3 coding sequence is TGTGCCACCAAGCAGCCAGGGACTGGAAACACCATATATTTT.

This sequence joins TRBV5-5 and TRBJ2-2; D is possibly TRBD2 (6 bases). Germline V gives CDR1 SGHKS, CDR2 YYEKEE (reference sequence). V was cut by 5 bases and J by 5 bases, with 16 bases left in between. This CDR3 has 15 amino acids. The CDR3 sequence is CASSWGDGGTGELFF. The CDR3 bases are TGTGCCAGCAGTTGGGGGGACGGCGGAACCGGGGAGCTGTTTTTT.

The V call is TRBV6-5, the J call TRBJ1-5; D is undetermined. V lost 7 bases and J 5 bases, leaving 12 bases between the germline ends. The CDR3 contains 13 residues. Germline loops: CDR1 MNHEY, CDR2 SVGAGI. CDR3 amino acids: CASTEQTHQPQHF. The DNA of the CDR3 is TGTGCCAGCACAGAACAGACCCATCAGCCCCAGCATTTT.

The chain has TRBV7-2 and TRBJ1-1, with D tentatively TRBD1 (6 bases). The CDR3 consists of 14 residues. The V end lost 5 bases, the J end lost 5 bases, and 15 bases lay between the germline ends. CDR1 and CDR2 from the germline V gene are SGHTA and FQGNSA. DNA of the CDR3: TGTGCCAGCAGCCCTCCAGGGGTGCGGACTGAAGCTTTCTTT. Encoded protein: CASSPPGVRTEAFF.

CDR3 in amino acids: CASSQVTGSYNEQFF. The CDR3 nucleotides are TGCGCCAGCAGCCAAGTGACAGGGTCCTACAATGAGCAGTTCTTC. The chain combines TRBV4-1 with TRBJ2-1; 7 nucleotides agree with TRBD1. V gave up 1 base and J gave up 1 base; unmatched junction bases: 1. Per germline, CDR1 MGHRA and CDR2 YSYEKL. CDR3 length: 15 amino acids.

Comments on this clone: Other DNA sequences in this specimen translate into the identical CDR3. The chain joins TRBV12-3 or TRBV12-4 to TRBJ1-1; D gene unclear. CDR3 length equals 11 residues. Trimming removed 6 bases from V and 3 bases from J, with 5 bases in between. CDR3 nucleotide sequence: TGTGCCAGCAGCCGAGACACTGAAGCTTTCTTT. Translated, it gives CASSRDTEAFF.

This clone was observed many times. The chain employs TRBV2 and TRBJ1-2; weak D call: TRBD1 (5 bases). The CDR3 sequence is 13 residues long. Trimming shortened V by 6 bases and J by 8 bases, and 16 bases separated the two germline ends. Germline values: CDR1 SNHLY, CDR2 FYNNEI. The CDR3 DNA reads as TGTGCCAGCAGGGGGGGACGGAGTGAGGGCTACACCTTC. This gives the protein CASRGGRSEGYTF.

This chain connects TRBV18 to TRBJ2-7; 12 bases map to TRBD1. The trim removed 3 bases at V and 5 bases at J, leaving 8 bases unmatched. The germline gives CDR1 KGHSH, CDR2 LQKENI. The CDR3 loop spans 16 amino acids. The CDR3 region has the DNA TGTGCCAGCTCACCCATCCGGGACAGGGGGCCCCACGAGCAGTACTTC. Its translation: CASSPIRDRGPHEQYF.

The J gene is TRBJ2-3, the V gene TRBV19, with a tentative D call TRBD2 (5 bases). Germline CDR1 reads LNHDA; CDR2 reads SQIVND (reference sequence). The CDR3 is 17 amino acids. V lost 4 bases and J lost 1, with 18 bases in between. CDR3 amino acids: CASSTSSGLGGTDTQYF. CDR3 nucleotides: TGTGCCAGTAGTACCTCTTCAGGCCTGGGAGGCACAGATACGCAGTATTTT.

The V gene is TRBV7-3, the J gene TRBJ2-2, with 11 bases that match TRBD2. Germline V gene sequence: CDR1 SGHTA, CDR2 FQGTGA. The CDR3 sequence is 17 residues long. V dropped 5 bases and J dropped 1; count of bases not matched to a gene: 6. CDR3 DNA sequence: TGTGCCAGCAGCCAGCTGGGACTAGCGGAGAACACCGGGGAGCTGTTTTTT. Translating gives CASSQLGLAENTGELFF.

The CDR3 coding sequence is TGTGCCAGCAGCCCACGCGAAAACATTCAGTACTTC. Translating it yields CASSPRENIQYF. This chain joins TRBV28 and TRBJ2-4; D gene unclear. Germline CDR1 is MDHEN and CDR2 is SYDVKM. This CDR3 is built from 12 residues. Trimming left V 6 bases short and J 5 bases short, with 8 bases between.

With respect to this clone: The identical CDR3 is also encoded by other nucleotide sequences in the sample. V usage is TRBV19 and J usage is TRBJ1-6; D remains unclear. Germline V gene lookup returns CDR1 LNHDA and CDR2 SQIVND (reference sequence). CDR3 length: 13 residues. The V end was cut by 8 bases, the J end by 6 bases, with 11 bases between. The CDR3 loop reads CASQGGINSPLHF. The CDR3 nucleotides read TGTGCCAGTCAAGGAGGAATTAATTCACCCCTCCACTTT.